Listed here are 5 T cell receptor beta chains from one sample, sequenced in a study of glioma-infiltrating T cells after dendritic cell vaccination. Using immunoSEQ multiplex PCR, the repertoire was profiled, and TCRdb retains in-frame clones only, with some absent. The table includes more than 85,000 clones, approximately 87% detected once. Sequencing was performed on blood, taken before dendritic cell vaccination. The source is a human donor with glioblastoma.

The V gene is TRBV19, the J gene TRBJ2-7; the match to TRBD2 covers 9 bases. The V gene end was trimmed by 2 bases and the J gene end by 2 bases; junction bases not matched to a gene: 7. Germline loops: CDR1 LNHDA, CDR2 SQIVND (reference sequence). The CDR3 consists of 16 residues. In nucleotides, the CDR3 is TGTGCCAGTAGTATATCTAGCGGGGAGGTCCCCTACGAGCAGTACTTC. Its translation is CASSISSGEVPYEQYF.

The V and J genes are TRBV29-1 and TRBJ2-3, with a possible D match to TRBD1 (5 bases). The CDR3 is made up of 17 amino acids. Germline CDR1 SQVTM, CDR2 ANQGSEA. V lost 5 bases to trimming and J lost 0 bases, with 21 bases between them. The CDR3, as DNA: TGCAGCGTTCTTGAAAACACAGGCGGCCAAAGCACAGATACGCAGTATTTT. Translating it yields CSVLENTGGQSTDTQYF.

The V and J genes are TRBV2 and TRBJ1-5; 8 bases are a match to TRBD1. The CDR3 is 13 residues long. Germline assignment: CDR1 SNHLY and CDR2 FYNNEI. V was pared by 10 bases and J by 6 bases, with 8 bases of the junction left unmatched. The CDR3 DNA sequence: TGTGCCACTGGCGGACAGGGCGGTCAGCCCCAGCATTTT. Translated: CATGGQGGQPQHF.

The genes are TRBV4-1 and TRBJ2-3; 9 nucleotides align to TRBD1. Looked up from germline, CDR1 is MGHRA and CDR2 is YSYEKL. There are 14 residues in the CDR3. V lost 0 bases, J lost 8 bases, and 3 bases stayed unmatched. As DNA, the CDR3 is TGCGCCAGCAGCCAAGATTGGGACAGGGTTACGCAGTATTTT. It yields the protein CASSQDWDRVTQYF.

The CDR3 region has the DNA TGTGCCAGCAGTATTAGGGGCACCGGGGAGCTGTTTTTT. Translation: CASSIRGTGELFF. V gene TRBV28 combines with J gene TRBJ2-2; tentative D call: TRBD1 (5 bases). The germline V gene encodes CDR1 MDHEN and CDR2 SYDVKM. Trimming removed 5 bases at V and 4 bases at J, with 8 bases between. The CDR3 is 13 amino acids.